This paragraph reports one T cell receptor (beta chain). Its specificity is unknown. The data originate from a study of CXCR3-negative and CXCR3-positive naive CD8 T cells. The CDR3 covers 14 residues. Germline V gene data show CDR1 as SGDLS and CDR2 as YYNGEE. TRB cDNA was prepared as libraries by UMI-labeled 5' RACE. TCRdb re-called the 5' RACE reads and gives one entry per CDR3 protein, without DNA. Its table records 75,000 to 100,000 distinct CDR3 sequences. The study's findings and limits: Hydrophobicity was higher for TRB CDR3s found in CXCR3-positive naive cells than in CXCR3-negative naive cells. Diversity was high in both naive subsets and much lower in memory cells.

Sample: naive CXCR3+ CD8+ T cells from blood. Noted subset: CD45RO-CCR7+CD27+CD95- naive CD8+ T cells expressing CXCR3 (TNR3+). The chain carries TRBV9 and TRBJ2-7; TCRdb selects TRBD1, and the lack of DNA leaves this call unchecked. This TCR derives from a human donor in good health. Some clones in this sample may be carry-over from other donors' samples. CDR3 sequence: CASSGTGVTYEQYF.